This record looks at one T cell receptor (beta chain) sequence and its context. Its specific antigen is unknown. Per-base quality was not reported, and no clone a single base away is much larger than it. TCR beta CDR3 regions were sequenced from DNA using the immunoSEQ Assay. The study's own analysis went as follows. To compute T cell density, TCR beta template counts were normalized to usable DNA, which was estimated by amplifying housekeeping genes. Richness was estimated using the preseqR package, with extrapolation to 400,000 templates for PBMC samples and to 120,000 templates for tissue samples. Clonality was calculated as one minus Pielou's evenness. Tissue-enriched TCRs were identified by differential abundance testing using productive amino-acid clonotypes, minimum total count 5 and alpha 0.1. The Jaccard Index and the Morisita Overlap Index were used to measure how much the repertoires overlapped between compartments. GLIPH clustered TCR beta CDR3s with public tetramer-defined viral CDR3s; viral motifs required at least three viral sequences plus V-gene enrichment. Not all clones reach the TCRdb copy of this immuneACCESS table, which keeps in-frame sequences only. Checked studies attribute under half of the gap to unresolved V genes and leave the rest unexplained. That table furnishes V, J and clone size, whereas the DNA furnished D and trimming. Recorded for this sample are around 36,000 clones; about four fifths of them occurred a single time. Under 8% of the sample is held by the ten biggest clonotypes.

The data originate from a study of T cells in localized non-small cell lung cancer (dated by TCRdb to between 2020 and 2021). Concerning the study at large: The study examined T cell repertoires in 236 patients with early-stage NSCLC and compared tumors with uninvolved tumor-adjacent lungs. The cohort was made up of about 240 treatment-naive NSCLC patients whose localized lung tumors had been resected. NSCLC patients had a mean age of around 70 years, and fewer than 150 were male and around 99 female.

At diagnosis, tumor, uninvolved tumor-adjacent lung and peripheral blood were collected and then preserved as a mix of FFPE and fresh-frozen material. For TCR repertoire profiling, the blood samples were analyzed as peripheral blood mononuclear cells. What the study reported, not specific to this receptor: Uninvolved tumor-adjacent lung showed the highest T cell clonality, higher than tumor, which suggests more focused antigenic responses in the uninvolved tumor-adjacent lung. Higher T cell density in blood was associated with longer overall survival, whereas higher clonality in adjacent lung was associated with shorter survival. Since the design was exploratory, TCR variables were selected using unadjusted p-values with no false-discovery rate correction. Of the top 100 tumor clones, a median of roughly 56 were detected in paired uninvolved adjacent lung; roughly 26 were also among that lung's top 100. Multi-region tumor sequencing was not performed, so intratumor heterogeneity could not be excluded.

Taken from cysteine to phenylalanine, the CDR3 has 14 residues. Only the CDR3 DNA is retained, 42 bases long and in frame from the first base. For CDR1 and CDR2, the germline V gene lists MNHEY and SVGAGI. Trimming at the junction amounts to 5 bases on V and 2 bases on J, and the germline ends lie 13 bases apart. The V and J segments used are TRBV6-5 and TRBJ2-7, with the D gene possibly TRBD1 or TRBD2, each one fitting 5 bases. Sequencing used peripheral blood mononuclear cells, obtained before any cancer treatment. This sequence originates from a male donor aged 60 or over with stage II lung adenocarcinoma. The DNA sequence is TGTGCCAGCAGTATCGGTAGAGGGGCCTACGAGCAGTACTTC. This sequence encodes CASSIGRGAYEQYF.